This entry lists 5 T cell receptor beta chains sequenced from one sample in a study of blood T cell repertoires in COVID-19. The protocol was immunoSEQ multiplex PCR, while the TCRdb copy is restricted to in-frame clones and leaves out a portion. Of approximately 230,000 clones detected, about nine tenths appear once; the ten largest clones hold approximately 1.7%. Input material: PBMCs or T cells enriched from blood (not recorded which). These receptors originate from a man between 35 and 55 years old who had recovered from COVID-19.

The CDR3 bases are TGTGCCAGCAGCTCCCTAGCGGGAGTAGCCTACGAGCAGTACTTC. Protein product: CASSSLAGVAYEQYF. V usage is TRBV7-2 and J usage is TRBJ2-7; 10 bases are a match to TRBD2. This CDR3 spans 15 amino acids. CDR1 and CDR2 from the germline V gene are SGHTA and FQGNSA. V lost 4 bases, J lost 2 bases, and 5 bases stayed unmatched.

This chain uses TRBV4-1 with TRBJ2-7, with D possibly TRBD1 on 6 matching bases. The CDR3 length is 16 residues. V was pared by 1 base and J by 0 bases, with 13 bases between. Per germline, CDR1 MGHRA and CDR2 YSYEKL. CDR3 sequence reads: CASSQVRGHSSYEQYF. CDR3 coding DNA: TGCGCCAGCAGCCAAGTCCGGGGACATAGCTCCTACGAGCAGTACTTC.

This sequence joins TRBV28 and TRBJ2-3, with unresolved D. This CDR3 has 17 amino acids. The germline V and J ends were trimmed by 1 base and 0 bases, with 14 bases remaining between them. Germline V gene data show CDR1 as MDHEN and CDR2 as SYDVKM. The DNA of the CDR3 is TGTGCCAGCAGTTTATCCGTCTCCACTCCTAGCACAGATACGCAGTATTTT. Its translation is CASSLSVSTPSTDTQYF.

This chain connects TRBV18 to TRBJ1-1; D is unresolved. The CDR3 has 14 residues. Germline V gene data show CDR1 as KGHSH and CDR2 as LQKENI. The V end was cut by 3 bases, the J end by 4 bases, with 12 bases between. This chain's CDR3 is CASSPAEGLTEAFF. CDR3 DNA sequence: TGTGCCAGCTCACCGGCGGAGGGCCTCACTGAAGCTTTCTTT.

The CDR3 region is CAWRFFTTEAFF. The CDR3 DNA sequence: TGTGCCTGGAGGTTCTTTACTACTGAAGCTTTCTTT. The rearrangement links TRBV30 to TRBJ1-1, with D unresolved. Germline CDR1 is GTSNPN and CDR2 is SVGIG (reference sequence). Trimming left V 3 bases short and J 5 bases short, with 10 bases between. This CDR3 comprises 12 residues. The full variable domain, completed using reference TRBV30 and TRBJ1-1, is SQTIHQWPATLVQPVGSPLSLECTVEGTSNPNLYWYRQAAGRGLQLLFYSVGIGQISSEVPQNLSASRPQDRQFILSSKKLLLSDSGFYLCAWRFFTTEAFFGQGTRLTVV.